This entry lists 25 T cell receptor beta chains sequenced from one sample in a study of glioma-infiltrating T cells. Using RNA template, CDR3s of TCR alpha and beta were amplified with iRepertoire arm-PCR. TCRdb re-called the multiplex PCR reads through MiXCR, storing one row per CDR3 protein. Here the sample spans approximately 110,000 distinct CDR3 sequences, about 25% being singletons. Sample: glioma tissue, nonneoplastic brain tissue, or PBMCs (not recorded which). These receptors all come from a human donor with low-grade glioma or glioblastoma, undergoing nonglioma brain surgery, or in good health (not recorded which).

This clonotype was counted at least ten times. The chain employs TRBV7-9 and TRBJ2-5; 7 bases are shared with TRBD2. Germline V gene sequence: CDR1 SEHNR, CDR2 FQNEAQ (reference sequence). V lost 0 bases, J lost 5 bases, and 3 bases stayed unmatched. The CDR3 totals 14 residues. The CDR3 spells CASSLAGGPETQYF. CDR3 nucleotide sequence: TGTGCCAGCAGCTTAGCGGGAGGGCCGGAGACCCAGTACTTC.

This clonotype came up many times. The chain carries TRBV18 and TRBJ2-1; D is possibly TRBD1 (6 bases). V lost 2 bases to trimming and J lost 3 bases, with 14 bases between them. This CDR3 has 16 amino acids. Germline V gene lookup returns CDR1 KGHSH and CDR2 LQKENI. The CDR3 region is CASSPGRDNFYNEQFF. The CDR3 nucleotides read TGTGCCAGCTCACCAGGCCGGGACAACTTCTACAATGAGCAGTTCTTC.

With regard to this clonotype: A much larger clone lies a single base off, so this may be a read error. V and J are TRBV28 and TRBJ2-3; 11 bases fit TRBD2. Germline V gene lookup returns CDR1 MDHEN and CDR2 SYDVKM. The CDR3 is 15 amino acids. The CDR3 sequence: CANSFSGRASDTQYF. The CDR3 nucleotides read TGTGCCAACAGTTTTAGCGGGAGGGCCTCAGATACGCAGTATTTT.

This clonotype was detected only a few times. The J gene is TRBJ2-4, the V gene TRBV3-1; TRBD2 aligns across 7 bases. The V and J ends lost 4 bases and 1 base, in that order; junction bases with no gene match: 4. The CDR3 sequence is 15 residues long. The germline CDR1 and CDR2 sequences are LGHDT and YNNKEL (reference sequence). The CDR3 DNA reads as TGTGCCAGCAGCCGGAGCGGGAACGCCAAAAACATTCAGTACTTC. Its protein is CASSRSGNAKNIQYF.

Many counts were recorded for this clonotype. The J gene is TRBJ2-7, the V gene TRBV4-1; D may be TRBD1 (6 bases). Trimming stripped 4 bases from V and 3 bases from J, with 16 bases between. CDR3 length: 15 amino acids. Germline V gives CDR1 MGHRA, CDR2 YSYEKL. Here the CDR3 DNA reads TGCGCCAGCAGCCGTCGACAGGAGAGTGACTACGAGCAGTACTTC. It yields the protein CASSRRQESDYEQYF.

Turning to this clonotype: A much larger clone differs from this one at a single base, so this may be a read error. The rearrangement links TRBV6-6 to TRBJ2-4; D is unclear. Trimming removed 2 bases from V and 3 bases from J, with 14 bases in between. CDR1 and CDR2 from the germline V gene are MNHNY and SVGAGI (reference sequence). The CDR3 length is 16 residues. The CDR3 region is CASSYEPTLVKNIQYF. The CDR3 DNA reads TGTGCCAGCAGTTACGAACCCACGTTAGTCAAAAACATTCAGTACTTC.

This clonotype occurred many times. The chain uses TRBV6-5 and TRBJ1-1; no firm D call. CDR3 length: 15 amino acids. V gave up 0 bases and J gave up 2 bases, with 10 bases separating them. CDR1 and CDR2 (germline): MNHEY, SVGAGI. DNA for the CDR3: TGTGCCAGCAGTTACTCCAGAATAATTAACACTGAAGCTTTCTTT. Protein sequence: CASSYSRIINTEAFF.

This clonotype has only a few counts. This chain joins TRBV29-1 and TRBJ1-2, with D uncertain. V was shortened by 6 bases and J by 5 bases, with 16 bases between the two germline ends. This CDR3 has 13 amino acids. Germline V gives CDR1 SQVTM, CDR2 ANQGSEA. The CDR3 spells CSVPNLADYGYTF. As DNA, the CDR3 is TGCAGCGTCCCCAACTTGGCCGATTATGGCTACACCTTC.

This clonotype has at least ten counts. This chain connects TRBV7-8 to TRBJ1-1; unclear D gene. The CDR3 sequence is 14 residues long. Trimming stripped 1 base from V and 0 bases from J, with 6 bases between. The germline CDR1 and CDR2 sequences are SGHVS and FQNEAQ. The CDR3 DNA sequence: TGTGCCAGCAGCTTAGTGTCGTTGAACACTGAAGCTTTCTTT. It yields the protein CASSLVSLNTEAFF. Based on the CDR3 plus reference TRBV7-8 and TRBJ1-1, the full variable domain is GAGVSQSPRYKVAKRGQDVALRCDPISGHVSLFWYQQALGQGPEFLTYFQNEAQLDKSGLPSDRFFAERPEGSVSTLKIQRTQQEDSAVYLCASSLVSLNTEAFFGQGTRLTVV.

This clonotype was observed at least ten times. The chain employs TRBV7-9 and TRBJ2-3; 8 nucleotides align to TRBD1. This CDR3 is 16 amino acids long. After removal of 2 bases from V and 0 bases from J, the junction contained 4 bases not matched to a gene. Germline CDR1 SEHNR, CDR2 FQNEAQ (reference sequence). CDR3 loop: CASSLTQGASTDTQYF. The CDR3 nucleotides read TGTGCCAGCAGCTTAACCCAGGGGGCGAGCACAGATACGCAGTATTTT.

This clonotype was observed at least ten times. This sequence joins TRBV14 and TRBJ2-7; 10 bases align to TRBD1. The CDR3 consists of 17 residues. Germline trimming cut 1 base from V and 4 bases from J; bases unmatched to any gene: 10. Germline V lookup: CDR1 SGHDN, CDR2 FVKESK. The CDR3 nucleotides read TGTGCCAGCAGCCAAGTTCCAGGGACAGGGGCCTATTACGAGCAGTACTTC. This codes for CASSQVPGTGAYYEQYF.

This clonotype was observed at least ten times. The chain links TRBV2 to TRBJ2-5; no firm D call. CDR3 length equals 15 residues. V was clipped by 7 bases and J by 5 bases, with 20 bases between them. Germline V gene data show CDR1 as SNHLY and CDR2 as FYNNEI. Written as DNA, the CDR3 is TGTGCCAGCAATACACTCACAGCTTCGGGTGAGACCCAGTACTTC. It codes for CASNTLTASGETQYF. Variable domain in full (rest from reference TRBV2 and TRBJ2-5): EPEVTQTPSHQVTQMGQEVILRCVPISNHLYFYWYRQILGQKVEFLVSFYNNEISEKSEIFDDQFSVERPDGSNFTLKIRSTKLEDSAMYFCASNTLTASGETQYFGPGTRLLVL.

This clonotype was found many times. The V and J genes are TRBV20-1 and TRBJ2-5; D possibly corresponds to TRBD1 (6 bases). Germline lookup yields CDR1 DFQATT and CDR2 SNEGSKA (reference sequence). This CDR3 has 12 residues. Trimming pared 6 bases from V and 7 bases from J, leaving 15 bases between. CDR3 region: CSAVDSPGTQYF. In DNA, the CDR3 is TGCAGTGCGGTGGACAGCCCGGGGACCCAGTACTTC.

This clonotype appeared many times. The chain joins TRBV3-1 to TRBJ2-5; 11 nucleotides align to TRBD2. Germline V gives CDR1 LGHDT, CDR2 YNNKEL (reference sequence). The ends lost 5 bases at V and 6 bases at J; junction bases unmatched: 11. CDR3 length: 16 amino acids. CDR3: CASSLRLAGWGKTQYF. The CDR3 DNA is TGTGCCAGCAGCTTAAGACTAGCGGGATGGGGAAAGACCCAGTACTTC.

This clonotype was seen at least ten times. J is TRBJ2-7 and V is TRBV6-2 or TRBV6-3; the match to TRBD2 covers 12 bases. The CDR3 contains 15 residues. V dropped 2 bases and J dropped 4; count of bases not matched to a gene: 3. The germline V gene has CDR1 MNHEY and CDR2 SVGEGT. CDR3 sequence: CASSYRTSGAYEQYF. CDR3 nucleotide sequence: TGTGCCAGCAGTTACCGGACTAGCGGGGCGTACGAGCAGTACTTC.

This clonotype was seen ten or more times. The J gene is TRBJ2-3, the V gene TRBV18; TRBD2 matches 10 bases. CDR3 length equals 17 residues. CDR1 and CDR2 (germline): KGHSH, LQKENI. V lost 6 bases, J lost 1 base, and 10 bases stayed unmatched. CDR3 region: CASSPPALAGGTDTQYF. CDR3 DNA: TGTGCCAGCTCCCCCCCGGCCCTAGCGGGGGGCACAGATACGCAGTATTTT.

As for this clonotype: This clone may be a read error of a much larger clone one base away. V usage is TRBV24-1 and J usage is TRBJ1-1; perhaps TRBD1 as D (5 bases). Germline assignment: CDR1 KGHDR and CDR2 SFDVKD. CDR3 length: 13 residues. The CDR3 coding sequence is TGTGCCACCATTGATTTCACAGGTACTGAAGCTTTCTTT. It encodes CATIDFTGTEAFF.

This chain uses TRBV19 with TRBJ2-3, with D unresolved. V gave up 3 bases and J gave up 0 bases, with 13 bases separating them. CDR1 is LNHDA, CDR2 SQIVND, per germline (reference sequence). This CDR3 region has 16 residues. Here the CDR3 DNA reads TGTGCCAGTAGTATCGGCCTAGTCGGAAGCACAGATACGCAGTATTTT. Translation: CASSIGLVGSTDTQYF.

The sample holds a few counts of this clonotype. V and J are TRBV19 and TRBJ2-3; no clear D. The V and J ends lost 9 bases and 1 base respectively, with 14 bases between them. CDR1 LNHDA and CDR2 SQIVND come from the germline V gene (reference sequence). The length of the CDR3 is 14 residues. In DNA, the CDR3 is TGTGCCAGCACGGTTGGGCTTGGCACAGATACGCAGTATTTT. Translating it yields CASTVGLGTDTQYF.

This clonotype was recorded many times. CDR3 nucleotide sequence: TGTGCCAGCAGCTCACAGGGGGCGGGCGAGCAGTACTTC. As protein: CASSSQGAGEQYF. The V and J genes are TRBV7-2 and TRBJ2-7; 9 nucleotides line up with TRBD1. Trimming took 4 bases from V and 6 from J; bases not matched to a gene: 4. The CDR3 is 13 amino acids. Per germline, CDR1 SGHTA and CDR2 FQGNSA.

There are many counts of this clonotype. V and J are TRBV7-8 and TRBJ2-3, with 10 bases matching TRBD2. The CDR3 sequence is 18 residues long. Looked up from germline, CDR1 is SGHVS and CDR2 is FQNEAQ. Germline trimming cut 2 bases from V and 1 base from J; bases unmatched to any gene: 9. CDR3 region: CASSLPSTLAGGTDTQYF. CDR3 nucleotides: TGTGCCAGCAGCTTACCCTCGACGCTAGCGGGGGGCACAGATACGCAGTATTTT.

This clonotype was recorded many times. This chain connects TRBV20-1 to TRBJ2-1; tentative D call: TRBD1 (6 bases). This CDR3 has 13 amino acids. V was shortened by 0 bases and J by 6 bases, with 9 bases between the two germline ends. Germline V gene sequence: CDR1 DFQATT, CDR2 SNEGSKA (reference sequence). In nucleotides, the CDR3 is TGCAGTGCTAGAGATGGGGGCCGCAATGAGCAGTTCTTC. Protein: CSARDGGRNEQFF.

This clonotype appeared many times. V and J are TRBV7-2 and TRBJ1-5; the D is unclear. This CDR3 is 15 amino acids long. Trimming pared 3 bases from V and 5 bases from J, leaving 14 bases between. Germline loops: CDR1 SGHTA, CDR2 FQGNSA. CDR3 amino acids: CASSFEPFSYQPQHF. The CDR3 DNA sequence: TGTGCCAGCAGCTTTGAGCCCTTCTCATATCAGCCCCAGCATTTT.

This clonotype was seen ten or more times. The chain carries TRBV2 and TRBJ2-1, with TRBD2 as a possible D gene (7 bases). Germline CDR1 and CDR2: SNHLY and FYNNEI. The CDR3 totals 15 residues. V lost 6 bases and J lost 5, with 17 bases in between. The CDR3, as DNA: TGTGCCAGCAGAAAGGGGGGGTTCAAGAACAATGAGCAGTTCTTC. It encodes CASRKGGFKNNEQFF.

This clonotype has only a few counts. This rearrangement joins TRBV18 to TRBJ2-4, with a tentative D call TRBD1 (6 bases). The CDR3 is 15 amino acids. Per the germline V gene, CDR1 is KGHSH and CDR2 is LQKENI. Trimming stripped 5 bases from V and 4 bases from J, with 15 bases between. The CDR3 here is CASSVRQGQKNIQYF. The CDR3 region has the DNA TGTGCCAGCTCAGTACGCCAAGGACAGAAAAACATTCAGTACTTC.